The entry that follows covers one TCR beta chain sequence. No antigen is known for it. These data belong to a study of CD8 T cells in Susac syndrome. Whole-study context: Patients with Susac syndrome had blood drawn and were at that point therapy-naive, on corticosteroids, or on intravenous immunoglobulin alone.

Roughly 0.5 to 1 ug RNA was reverse transcribed with random hexamers. TCRdb re-derived calls from the immunoSEQ multiplex PCR reads in MiXCR, one entry per CDR3 protein. This sample has about 150,000 distinct CDR3 sequences; more than 85% occur once, and the top ten carry roughly 0.2%. Findings and caveats of the study: Within total CD8+ repertoires, 15 to 20 Susac-specific public clones were found, and within CD8+ TEMRA repertoires, five.

Germline V gene lookup returns CDR1 MGHRA and CDR2 YSYEKL. After removal of 1 base from V and 4 bases from J, the junction contained 4 bases not matched to a gene. This CDR3 spans 15 amino acids. V gene TRBV4-1 combines with J gene TRBJ1-1, with 9 bases lining up with TRBD1. Specimen: CD8+ T cells from PBMCs. This clonotype originated in a human donor with Susac syndrome. CDR3 DNA sequence: TGCGCCAGCAGCCAAGGCCGGGACAGGGTCACTGAAGCTTTCTTT. It translates to CASSQGRDRVTEAFF.